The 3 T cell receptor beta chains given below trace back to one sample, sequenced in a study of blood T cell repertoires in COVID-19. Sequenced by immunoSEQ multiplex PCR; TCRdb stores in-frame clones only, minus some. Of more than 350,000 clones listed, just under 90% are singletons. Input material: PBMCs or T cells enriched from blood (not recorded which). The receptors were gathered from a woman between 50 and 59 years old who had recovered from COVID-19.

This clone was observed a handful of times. This CDR3 reads CASSSRTSGGDNEQFF. The CDR3 nucleotides read TGTGCCAGCAGCTCAAGGACTAGCGGGGGTGACAATGAGCAGTTCTTC. The chain joins TRBV7-9 to TRBJ2-1; 13 nucleotides line up with TRBD2. Germline V gene sequence: CDR1 SEHNR, CDR2 FQNEAQ (reference sequence). The CDR3 has 16 amino acids. Trimming cost V 4 bases and J 5 bases; bases outside gene matches: 5.

The CDR3 is CASSFTGAHSYEQYF. The CDR3 nucleotides read TGCGCCAGCAGCTTCACAGGGGCCCACTCCTACGAGCAGTACTTC. V and J are TRBV5-1 and TRBJ2-7, with 7 bases fitting TRBD1. Germline lookup yields CDR1 SGHRS and CDR2 YFSETQ. The V gene end was trimmed by 2 bases and the J gene end by 0 bases; junction bases not matched to a gene: 5. The CDR3 spans 15 residues.

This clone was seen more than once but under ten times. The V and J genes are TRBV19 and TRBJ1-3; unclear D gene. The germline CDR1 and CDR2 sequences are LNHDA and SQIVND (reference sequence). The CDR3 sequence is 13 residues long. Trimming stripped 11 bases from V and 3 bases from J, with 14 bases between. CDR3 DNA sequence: TGTGCCGCGGCCCCACCGGGTGGAAACACCATATATTTT. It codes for CAAAPPGGNTIYF.